This T cell receptor (beta chain) was recorded in a study of early T cells in non-severe SARS-CoV-2 infection (dated by TCRdb to 2020 to 2022). Background on the whole study: TCR sequencing used bulk RNA from unsorted whole blood, so alpha and beta chains could not be paired. Findings and caveats that apply to the study as a whole: VDJdb matching was skewed toward anti-spike CD8 responses, so virus-specific expansions were likely underestimated and private and CD4 specificities were missed.

Its CDR3 holds 13 amino acids, cysteine through phenylalanine. CDR3 DNA is the only sequence kept; it has 39 bases, read in frame from the first base. As encoded in the germline V gene, CDR1 is MDHEN while CDR2 is SYDVKM. Deletion took 10 bases off V and 0 bases off J, with a span of 13 bases between the germline ends. Preparation of the library involved 5' RACE. Data came from a NextSeq 500. The TCR library protocol attached unique molecular identifiers to individual cDNA molecules to correct for sequencing error and PCR bias. Both TCR alpha and beta chains were sequenced, and tight co-correlation was observed between alpha and beta sequence abundances in each sample. Regarding the original processing steps: V gene, J gene and CDR3 annotation of TCR sequences was performed with Decombinator V4. TCRs were defined as expanded if a significant change between any two time points was detected under a Poisson model with p below 0.0001. TCR abundances were normalised to the total number of TCRs sequenced per sample and expressed as counts per million. MAIT TCRs were defined by TRAV1-2 paired with TRAJ12, TRAJ20 or TRAJ33, and iNKT TCRs by TRAV10 paired with TRAJ18. VDJdb, accessed 1 November 2021, was searched for CMV, EBV and SARS-CoV-2 annotated TCRs, excluding TCRs annotated for multiple antigens. The public reads were reanalyzed by TCRdb: fastp trimming at Q25, MiXCR alignment, in-frame beta chains only. For every CDR3 protein sequence, its rows merge into one entry that carries the most common genes and DNA. The V and J calls and clone size are TCRdb's, not the authors'. The sample contains more than 50,000 distinct CDR3 sequences, 10% to 15% of them found a single time. The top ten clonotypes cover 1.3% to 1.5% of the sample.

This was a case-control study nested in a cohort of healthcare workers in London, UK, who had nasopharyngeal swab PCR tests and blood samples taken every week. Between 23 and 31 March 2020, the week of the UK lockdown, healthcare workers were enrolled and then followed up weekly for as long as 16 weeks. This clonotype has more than one count but fewer than ten. The antigen it binds to is not known. Per-base quality was not reported, and no clone a single base away is much larger than it. The rearrangement combines TRBV28 with TRBJ2-7; confidence is insufficient to name the D gene. The input for sequencing was whole blood, taken at baseline. The TCR comes from an adult who was a healthcare worker with PCR-confirmed SARS-CoV-2 infection or an uninfected control (not recorded which). The nucleotide sequence is TGTGCCATTACCCCAGTCTTCTCCTACGAGCAGTACTTC. This gives the protein CAITPVFSYEQYF.